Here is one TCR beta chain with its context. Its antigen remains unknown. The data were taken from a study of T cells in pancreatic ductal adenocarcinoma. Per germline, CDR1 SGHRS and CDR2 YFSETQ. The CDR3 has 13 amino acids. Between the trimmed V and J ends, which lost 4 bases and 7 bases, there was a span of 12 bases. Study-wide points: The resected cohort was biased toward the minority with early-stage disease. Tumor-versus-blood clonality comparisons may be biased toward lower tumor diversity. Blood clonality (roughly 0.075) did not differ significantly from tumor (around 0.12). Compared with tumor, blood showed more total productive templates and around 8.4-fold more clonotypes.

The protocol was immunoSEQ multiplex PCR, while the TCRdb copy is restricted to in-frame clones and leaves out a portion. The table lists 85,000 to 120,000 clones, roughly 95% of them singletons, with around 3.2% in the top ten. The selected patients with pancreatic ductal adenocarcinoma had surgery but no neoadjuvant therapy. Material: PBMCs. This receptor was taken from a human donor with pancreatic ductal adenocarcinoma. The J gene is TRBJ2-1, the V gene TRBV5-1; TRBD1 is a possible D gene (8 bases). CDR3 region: CASSLQGGNEQFF. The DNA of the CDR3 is TGCGCCAGCAGCCTACAGGGGGGGAATGAGCAGTTCTTC.